One and the same sample provided the 18 T cell receptor beta chains below, sequenced in a study of control samples from healthy donors and cancer patients. Method: immunoSEQ multiplex PCR; TCRdb's copy keeps in-frame clones and lacks some. The data contain some 110,000 clones, 88% of them singletons. Sequencing was carried out using blood. All receptors derive from a woman between 70 and 85 years old in good health.

The chain is built from TRBV10-2 and TRBJ1-2, with D perhaps TRBD1 (6 bases). The CDR3 consists of 13 residues. Germline assignment: CDR1 WSHSY and CDR2 SAAADI. The V and J ends lost 5 bases and 9 bases respectively, with 16 bases between them. The CDR3: CASSTGQPSRYTF. For the CDR3, the DNA is TGCGCCAGCAGTACCGGACAGCCGTCACGCTACACCTTC.

The sample holds a few counts of this clone. The V call is TRBV4-1, the J call TRBJ2-5; D is unresolved. V was cut by 0 bases and J by 6 bases, with 8 bases left in between. Germline CDR1 MGHRA, CDR2 YSYEKL. The CDR3 is 13 amino acids. CDR3 in DNA: TGCGCCAGCAGCCAAGATGAGGTCCAGACCCAGTACTTC. Its protein is CASSQDEVQTQYF.

This clone was detected once. This chain links TRBV27 with TRBJ1-1; D remains ambiguous. CDR1 and CDR2 from the germline V gene are MNHEY and SMNVEV (reference sequence). The CDR3 loop spans 13 amino acids. Trimming removed 5 bases from V and 5 bases from J, with 12 bases in between. The CDR3 loop is CASSLIGRTEAFF. For the CDR3, the DNA is TGTGCCAGCAGTCTCATAGGACGGACTGAAGCTTTCTTT.

This sequence joins TRBV19 and TRBJ1-5; D call uncertain. Germline CDR1 is LNHDA and CDR2 is SQIVND (reference sequence). V was cut by 1 base and J by 0 bases, with 7 bases left in between. This CDR3 comprises 15 residues. The CDR3 reads CASSIGGNSNQPQHF. The CDR3 nucleotides are TGTGCCAGTAGTATAGGAGGAAATAGCAATCAGCCCCAGCATTTT.

The chain links TRBV11-3 to TRBJ2-1; D unresolved. This CDR3 region has 14 residues. Trimming pared 5 bases from V and 3 bases from J, leaving 11 bases between. CDR1 SGHNT and CDR2 YENEEA come from the germline V gene. The CDR3 region is CASSAPGLYNEQFF. The CDR3 bases are TGTGCCAGCAGCGCCCCGGGCCTCTACAATGAGCAGTTCTTC.

This chain connects TRBV6-1 to TRBJ2-7; D tentatively reads TRBD1 or TRBD2 (5 bases each). The CDR3 is 16 residues long. Germline V lookup: CDR1 MNHNS, CDR2 SASEGT. Trimming shortened V by 4 bases and J by 4 bases, and 20 bases separated the two germline ends. The CDR3 coding sequence is TGTGCCAGCAGTGGCACCGGGGCAGGCGAGGATTACGAGCAGTACTTC. Translated: CASSGTGAGEDYEQYF.

The chain has TRBV19 and TRBJ1-5; D remains ambiguous. This CDR3 is built from 19 residues. CDR1 is LNHDA, CDR2 SQIVND, per germline (reference sequence). V was trimmed by 3 bases and J by 2 bases, leaving 23 bases between them. CDR3: CASSISGRRRYMGNQPQHF. The CDR3 nucleotides are TGTGCCAGTAGTATTTCTGGCAGGAGGCGGTATATGGGCAATCAGCCCCAGCATTTT.

The genes are TRBV19 and TRBJ1-1, with 9 bases aligning to TRBD1. The CDR3 spans 17 residues. Germline V CDR1 and CDR2: LNHDA, SQIVND (reference sequence). V trimming: 2 bases; J trimming: 1 base; junction bases outside the gene matches: 8. Written as DNA, the CDR3 is TGTGCCAGTAGTATAATAAGGGGACAGGGTGGGAACACTGAAGCTTTCTTT. This codes for CASSIIRGQGGNTEAFF.

This clone appeared a single time. This sequence joins TRBV6-5 and TRBJ2-1; possibly TRBD1 or TRBD2 for D (5 bases each). Trimming took 2 bases from V and 4 from J, leaving 9 bases between them. This CDR3 is built from 14 residues. Germline CDR1 reads MNHEY; CDR2 reads SVGAGI. The CDR3 is CASSYGTGYNEQFF. CDR3 nucleotide sequence: TGTGCCAGCAGTTACGGGACGGGTTACAATGAGCAGTTCTTC.

This clone occurred once. Distinct nucleotide sequences in the sample also encode this CDR3. The CDR3: CASSLELKETQYF. In DNA, the CDR3 is TGTGCCAGCAGCTTGGAATTAAAAGAGACCCAGTACTTC. The chain carries TRBV5-6 and TRBJ2-5; the D is unclear. CDR1 and CDR2 from the germline V gene are SGHDT and YYEEEE. This CDR3 is built from 13 residues. Trimming shortened V by 0 bases and J by 3 bases, and 6 bases separated the two germline ends. The full variable domain, rest sourced from reference TRBV5-6 and TRBJ2-5, is DAGVTQSPTHLIKTRGQQVTLRCSPKSGHDTVSWYQQALGQGPQFIFQYYEEEERQRGNFPDRFSGHQFPNYSSELNVNALLLGDSALYLCASSLELKETQYFGPGTRLLVL.

The chain has TRBV23-1 and TRBJ1-3; no firm D call. TRBV23-1 is an open reading frame, and its role is uncertain. This CDR3 region has 13 residues. V dropped 3 bases and J dropped 3 bases, with 6 bases sitting between them. The CDR3 protein is CASSHKNGNTIYF. In DNA form, the CDR3 reads TGCGCCAGCAGTCATAAGAATGGAAACACCATATATTTT.

This chain links TRBV24-1 with TRBJ2-3; unclear D gene. CDR3 length equals 13 residues. CDR1 is KGHDR and CDR2 is SFDVKD in the germline V gene. V lost 4 bases and J 3 bases, leaving 7 bases between the germline ends. Here the CDR3 reads CATSESATDTQYF. CDR3 bases: TGTGCCACCAGTGAATCGGCTACAGATACGCAGTATTTT.

This chain uses TRBV2 with TRBJ1-1, with D hard to call. CDR3 size: 11 residues. Trimming removed 2 bases from V and 7 bases from J, with 5 bases in between. Per the germline V gene, CDR1 is SNHLY and CDR2 is FYNNEI. The CDR3 DNA sequence: TGTGCCAGCAGTGAAACCAGTGAAGCTTTCTTT. Its protein product is CASSETSEAFF.

The rearrangement uses TRBV12-3 or TRBV12-4 and TRBJ1-2, with D unclear. V was pared by 5 bases and J by 0 bases, with 7 bases between. This CDR3 region has 13 residues. The CDR3 spells CASSRVANYGYTF. Here the CDR3 DNA reads TGTGCCAGCAGTAGGGTCGCTAACTATGGCTACACCTTC.

The chain is built from TRBV5-4 and TRBJ2-3; 8 positions agree with TRBD1. With 0 bases clipped from V and 4 bases from J, the junction kept 7 bases outside the gene matches. CDR1 is SGHNT, CDR2 YYREEE, per germline (reference sequence). This CDR3 is built from 16 residues. For the CDR3, the DNA is TGTGCCAGCAGCTTGGCTCAGGGGGCGCAGGCAGATACGCAGTATTTT. It is translated as CASSLAQGAQADTQYF.

Of note for this clone: The same CDR3 is also encoded by other DNA sequences in this sample. The genes are TRBV7-9 and TRBJ1-2; D perhaps matches TRBD1 (5 bases). V dropped 5 bases and J dropped 2 bases, with 12 bases sitting between them. Germline lookup yields CDR1 SEHNR and CDR2 FQNEAQ (reference sequence). This CDR3 contains 14 residues. The CDR3 DNA is TGTGCCAGCAGCCCCAAGGAGGGGAACTATGGCTACACCTTC. Protein product: CASSPKEGNYGYTF.

The chain links TRBV18 to TRBJ1-4; 7 bases are a match to TRBD1. The length of the CDR3 is 15 residues. Germline V gives CDR1 KGHSH, CDR2 LQKENI. J gave up 7 bases and V 3 bases, and 8 bases lay outside the gene matches. The CDR3 protein is CASSPQGVPGEKLFF. The DNA of the CDR3 is TGTGCCAGCTCACCCCAGGGGGTTCCGGGTGAAAAACTGTTTTTT.

As concerns this clone: At the DNA level, this CDR3 is encoded by other sequences in the same sample as well. V usage is TRBV5-1 and J usage is TRBJ2-1, with D hard to call. This CDR3 contains 13 residues. Germline V gives CDR1 SGHRS, CDR2 YFSETQ. Trimming removed 0 bases from V and 3 bases from J, with 4 bases in between. CDR3 protein: CASSLGGYNEQFF. The CDR3 DNA reads TGCGCCAGCAGCTTGGGCGGCTACAATGAGCAGTTCTTC.